The 15 T cell receptor beta chains reported below all come from one sample, sequenced in a study of T cell changes during pregnancy in multiple sclerosis. The repertoire was sequenced with immunoSEQ multiplex PCR; TCRdb's copy has only in-frame clones and lacks some. Counted here are some 81,000 clones, 75% to 90% occurring once; the ten biggest clones make up around 1.8%. Sequenced here: peripheral blood, sampled before pregnancy. The source of these receptors is a female donor with multiple sclerosis, enrolled in a pregnancy study.

The rearrangement uses TRBV4-1 and TRBJ1-2; D remains ambiguous. This CDR3 spans 14 amino acids. The germline V gene encodes CDR1 MGHRA and CDR2 YSYEKL. With 4 bases removed from V and 1 base from J, the gap between germline ends came to 10 bases. The CDR3 loop is CASSRPGYNYGYTF. The CDR3 DNA sequence: TGCGCCAGCAGCCGGCCGGGATATAACTATGGCTACACCTTC.

For this clone: Other DNA sequences in the sample encode the same CDR3. This chain joins TRBV18 and TRBJ1-3; D gene unclear. V was shortened by 1 base and J by 2 bases, with 12 bases between the two germline ends. Germline V gene lookup returns CDR1 KGHSH and CDR2 LQKENI. CDR3 length: 16 residues. The CDR3 sequence is CASSPLARGTGNTIYF. Here the CDR3 DNA reads TGTGCCAGCTCACCACTTGCCAGAGGTACTGGAAACACCATATATTTT.

A single count supports this clone. The gene calls are TRBV10-2 and TRBJ2-7; D is possibly TRBD1 (5 bases). CDR3 size: 15 residues. The V gene's germline CDR1 is WSHSY and CDR2 SAAADI. The V end lost 4 bases, the J end lost 0 bases, and 13 bases lay between the germline ends. The CDR3 here is CASSVSWGSSYEQYF. Written as DNA, the CDR3 is TGCGCCAGCAGTGTCTCGTGGGGCAGCTCCTACGAGCAGTACTTC.

This rearrangement joins TRBV28 to TRBJ2-2; 9 bases match TRBD1. CDR3 size: 19 residues. Germline trimming cut 6 bases from V and 6 bases from J; bases unmatched to any gene: 20. CDR1 is MDHEN and CDR2 is SYDVKM in the germline V gene. CDR3 coding DNA: TGTGCCAGCAGCCCAGTTTATTCCCGAAACAGGGGGCGGGCCGGGGAGCTGTTTTTT. Translated: CASSPVYSRNRGRAGELFF.

The chain recombines TRBV27 with TRBJ1-1, with a weak D call TRBD1 (6 bases). With 8 bases removed from V and 1 base from J, the gap between germline ends came to 14 bases. The germline V gene encodes CDR1 MNHEY and CDR2 SMNVEV (reference sequence). The CDR3 sequence is 14 residues long. The CDR3 region is CASHRQATNTEAFF. The CDR3 nucleotides are TGTGCCAGCCATAGACAGGCCACGAACACTGAAGCTTTCTTT.

The V call is TRBV18, the J call TRBJ2-1; D is possibly TRBD2 (6 bases). The length of the CDR3 is 12 residues. Trimming took 1 base from V and 8 from J, leaving 6 bases between them. Germline assignment: CDR1 KGHSH and CDR2 LQKENI. CDR3 nucleotides: TGTGCCAGCTCACCACGGGGGGATGAGCAGTTCTTC. It encodes CASSPRGDEQFF.

The CDR3 spells CASKLAGGQYNEQFF. CDR3 nucleotide sequence: TGTGCCAGCAAGCTAGCGGGGGGGCAGTACAATGAGCAGTTCTTC. The chain combines TRBV2 with TRBJ2-1; 12 bases are shared with TRBD2. After removal of 7 bases from V and 4 bases from J, the junction contained 5 bases not matched to a gene. CDR1 and CDR2 from the germline V gene are SNHLY and FYNNEI. CDR3 length equals 15 residues.

Details on this clone: The same CDR3 is also encoded by other DNA sequences in this sample. The chain has TRBV18 and TRBJ1-1, with D unresolved. Germline CDR1 and CDR2: KGHSH and LQKENI. Deletions cut 3 bases from V and 1 base from J, with 9 bases between. The CDR3 totals 14 residues. For the CDR3, the DNA is TGTGCCAGCTCACCGTCACGAGGGAACACTGAAGCTTTCTTT. Translated, it gives CASSPSRGNTEAFF.

The chain employs TRBV2 and TRBJ1-3; no reliable D call. The CDR3 is made up of 13 amino acids. V was trimmed by 8 bases and J by 0 bases, leaving 8 bases between them. Germline V gene data show CDR1 as SNHLY and CDR2 as FYNNEI. The CDR3 sequence is CASRSSSGNTIYF. The CDR3 DNA reads TGTGCCAGCCGATCTAGCTCTGGAAACACCATATATTTT.

This sequence joins TRBV4-1 and TRBJ2-1, with 8 nucleotides matching TRBD1. CDR1 is MGHRA, CDR2 YSYEKL, per germline. The CDR3 is made up of 16 amino acids. V shed 1 base, J shed 10 bases, and the junction held 12 bases outside the gene matches. The CDR3 nucleotides are TGCGCCAGCAGCCAAGGGGCCAGGGGGCTGCTCGGGGAGCAGTTCTTC. Amino acids: CASSQGARGLLGEQFF.

This clone was seen a single time. The chain is built from TRBV7-9 and TRBJ2-3, with D perhaps matching TRBD1 (5 bases). The germline V gene has CDR1 SEHNR and CDR2 FQNEAQ (reference sequence). Between the trimmed V and J ends, which lost 1 base and 0 bases, there was a span of 11 bases. CDR3 length: 16 residues. The CDR3 is CASSLVGQISTDTQYF. CDR3 coding DNA: TGTGCCAGCAGCTTAGTGGGGCAGATTAGCACAGATACGCAGTATTTT.

This clone was seen just once. J is TRBJ1-6 and V is TRBV27; D possibly corresponds to TRBD1 (5 bases). The V end lost 5 bases, the J end lost 6 bases, and 17 bases lay between the germline ends. Germline values: CDR1 MNHEY, CDR2 SMNVEV (reference sequence). The CDR3 consists of 16 residues. This chain's CDR3 is CASSQLGQGVNSPLHF. The CDR3 DNA sequence: TGTGCCAGCAGTCAACTTGGCCAGGGTGTTAATTCACCCCTCCACTTT.

This clone was counted once. The V and J genes are TRBV15 and TRBJ1-3; D not resolved. The CDR3 is 16 amino acids. Germline V gives CDR1 LNHNV, CDR2 YYDKDF (reference sequence). Between the trimmed V and J ends, which lost 1 base and 6 bases, there was a span of 16 bases. The CDR3 is CATSRAWVSEENTIYF. In DNA, the CDR3 is TGTGCCACCAGCAGAGCTTGGGTGAGCGAGGAAAACACCATATATTTT.

The rearrangement joins TRBV4-1 to TRBJ1-2; D ambiguous. V shed 0 bases and J shed 5 bases, with 7 bases lying between them. CDR1 and CDR2 from the germline V gene are MGHRA and YSYEKL. The CDR3 consists of 13 residues. The CDR3 DNA reads TGCGCCAGCAGCCAAGATGGGCGATATGGCTACACCTTC. Amino acid sequence: CASSQDGRYGYTF.

This rearrangement joins TRBV6-1 to TRBJ1-5; no reliable D call. The germline gives CDR1 MNHNS, CDR2 SASEGT. The CDR3 has 14 residues. Trimming cost V 6 bases and J 4 bases, with 13 bases left between them. In nucleotides, the CDR3 is TGTGCCAGCAGGGACTACTACGGAAATCAGCCCCAGCATTTT. Its translation: CASRDYYGNQPQHF.